This T cell receptor beta chain was sequenced for a study of T cell responses to AZD1222 COVID-19 vaccine (dated by TCRdb to 2020 to 2023). About the investigation overall: AZD1222 recipients whose second dose came at about 4 weeks and those whose second dose came at about 12 weeks were combined into one group, since spike-specific TCR depth and breadth did not differ between the two schedules. TCR sequencing was performed for about 250 trial participants, of whom about 200 were given two doses of AZD1222 and around 25 were given two doses of MenACWY control vaccine. Trial participants were enrolled by age into subgroups of 18-55, 56-69 and 70-plus years, and around 150, 29 and 61 TCR-sequenced participants, respectively, were included in these subgroups.

Here is what the overall study found, with its caveats: Participants were mostly white British, with more females than males. The authors suggested clonal diversity may have been underestimated. Only a handful of AZD1222 recipients were SARS-CoV-2 seropositive at baseline, limiting conclusions about previously exposed vaccinees. Vaccine-associated CD4 TCRs spanned the whole spike protein, with dominant responses in regions 160-218 and 743-854. Epitopes outside the regions mutated in the B.1.351 and B.1.1.7 variants were reportedly recognized by nearly half of the unique spike-specific TCRs. After two AZD1222 doses, both the breadth and the depth of spike-specific TCRs were significantly higher than at day 0 and than in MenACWY recipients. Because no samples from the day 14 peak response were available, repertoires could be characterized only after the peak T cell response. In the small 56-69-year group, the increase in depth fell short of significance, most likely because of low power.

The time point label on this specimen signifies: baseline before first vaccination. Samples from vaccinated people were obtained from the UK trials COV001 and COV002, which included a single-blind randomized controlled phase 2/3 trial of AZD1222 (ChAdOx1 nCoV-19) in healthy adults. For TCRbeta chain sequencing, PBMC samples from trial participants were taken at day 0 and at day 28 after the second dose. The CDR3 regions of human TCRbeta chains were analyzed by immunosequencing. The authors processed their data as follows. Repertoire TCRs were matched against a reference library of SARS-CoV-2-specific TCRs generated with the MIRA antigen-specificity platform. Breadth meant the fraction of unique TCRs that were SARS-CoV-2-associated, whereas depth meant the fraction of total T cells that were SARS-CoV-2-associated. Each spike-specific TCR was assigned to its reactive spike region and to a CD4 or CD8 class using the MIRA data. Log10-transformed breadth and depth values were compared by one-way ANOVA with Sidak's multiple comparisons tests. Imported from immuneACCESS, the table was reduced by TCRdb to in-frame sequences with V and J called. These copies leave out some clones; in studies compared against another copy, an unresolved V gene accounts for under half, and the cause of the remainder is not known. V, J and clone size are taken as reported in that table, and D and trimming were inferred from the DNA itself. The sample table lists approximately 85,000 clones, around 85% of them with a count of one. Around 6.7% of the sample comes from the top ten.

The cysteine opens and the phenylalanine closes a CDR3 of 15 amino acids. CDR3 DNA is the only sequence kept; it has 45 bases, read in frame from the first base. Trimming costs V 2 bases and J 1 base, and their ends lie 9 bases apart. Taken from the germline V gene (reference sequence), the CDR1 and CDR2 loops are SGHNT and YYREEE. On this clone itself: Its antigen has not been determined. Base qualities are not recorded, but no much larger clone differs from it by a single base.

The rearrangement joined TRBV5-4 to TRBJ2-2; 6 matching bases give a weak D call of TRBD1. The sample in question was peripheral blood, obtained on day 0 of AZD1222 vaccination. The source of this sequence is an adult in good health. The CDR3 reads as follows: CASSFPTGNTGELFF. The DNA sequence is TGTGCCAGCAGCTTCCCGACAGGGAACACCGGGGAGCTGTTTTTT. Reference TRBV5-4 and TRBJ2-2 proteins supply the regions before and after the CDR3; the full variable domain is: ETGVTQSPTHLIKTRGQQVTLRCSSQSGHNTVSWYQQALGQGPQFIFQYYREEENGRGNFPPRFSGLQFPNYSSELNVNALELDDSALYLCASSFPTGNTGELFFGEGSRLTVL.